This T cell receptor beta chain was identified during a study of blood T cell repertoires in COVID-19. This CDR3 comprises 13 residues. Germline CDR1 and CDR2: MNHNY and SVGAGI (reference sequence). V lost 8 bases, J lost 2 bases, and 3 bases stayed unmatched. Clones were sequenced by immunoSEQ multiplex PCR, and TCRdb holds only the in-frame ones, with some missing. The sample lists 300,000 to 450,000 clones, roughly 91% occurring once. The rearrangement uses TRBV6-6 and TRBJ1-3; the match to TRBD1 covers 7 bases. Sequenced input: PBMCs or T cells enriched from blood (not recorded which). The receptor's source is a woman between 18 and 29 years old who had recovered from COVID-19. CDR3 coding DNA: TGTGCCAGCCGACAGGGAACTGGAAACACCATATATTTT. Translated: CASRQGTGNTIYF.